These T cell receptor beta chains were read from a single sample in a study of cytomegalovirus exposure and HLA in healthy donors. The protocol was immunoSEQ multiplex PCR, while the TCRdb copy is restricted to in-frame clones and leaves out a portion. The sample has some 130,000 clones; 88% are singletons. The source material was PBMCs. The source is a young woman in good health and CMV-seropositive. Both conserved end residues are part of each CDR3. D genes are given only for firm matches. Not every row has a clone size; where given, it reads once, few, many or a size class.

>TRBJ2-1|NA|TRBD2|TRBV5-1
CASSPGLAGGNEQFF
TGCGCCAGCAGTCCCGGACTAGCGGGAGGCAATGAGCAGTTCTTC
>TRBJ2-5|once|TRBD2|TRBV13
CASSRRGGGETQYF
TGTGCCAGCAGCCGACGGGGGGGTGGAGAGACCCAGTACTTC
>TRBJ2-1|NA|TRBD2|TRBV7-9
CASSLTAPGTGEAGNEQFF
TGTGCCAGCAGCTTAACCGCACCCGGGACGGGGGAAGCGGGGAATGAGCAGTTCTTC
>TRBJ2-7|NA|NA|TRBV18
CASSPPDGRGYEQYF
TGTGCCAGCTCACCACCCGACGGTCGGGGCTACGAGCAGTACTTC
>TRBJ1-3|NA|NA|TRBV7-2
CASSSMPRVSGNTIYF
TGTGCCAGCAGCTCAATGCCCAGGGTTTCTGGAAACACCATATATTTT
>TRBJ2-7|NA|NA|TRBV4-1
CASSQGALDEQYF
TGCGCCAGCAGCCAAGGGGCCCTCGACGAGCAGTACTTC
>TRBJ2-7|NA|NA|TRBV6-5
CASSYVGDSGYEQYF
TGTGCCAGCAGTTACGTAGGGGATAGCGGCTACGAGCAGTACTTC
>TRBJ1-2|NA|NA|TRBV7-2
CASSLRDKNYGYTF
TGTGCCAGCAGCTTACGGGACAAAAACTATGGCTACACCTTC
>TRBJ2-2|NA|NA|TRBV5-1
CASSLGGGSGELFF
TGCGCCAGCAGCTTGGGGGGAGGCAGCGGGGAGCTGTTTTTT
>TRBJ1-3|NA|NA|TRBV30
CAWSLGAGNTIYF
TGTGCCTGGAGTCTAGGTGCTGGAAACACCATATATTTT
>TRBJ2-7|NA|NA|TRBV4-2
CASSQSGQGTYEQYF
TGTGCCAGCAGCCAATCGGGACAAGGGACCTACGAGCAGTACTTC
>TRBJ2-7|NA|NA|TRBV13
CASSFGSGVYEQYF
TGTGCCAGCAGCTTTGGCTCGGGGGTCTACGAGCAGTACTTC
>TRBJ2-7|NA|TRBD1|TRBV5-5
CASSDTGVEQYF
TGTGCCAGCAGCGACACAGGGGTCGAGCAGTACTTC
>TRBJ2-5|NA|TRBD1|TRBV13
CASSVGDRLPYF
TGTGCCAGCAGCGTAGGGGACAGGCTACCTTACTTC
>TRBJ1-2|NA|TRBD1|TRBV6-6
CASSFPPARGFSGYTF
TGTGCCAGCAGTTTTCCTCCCGCCAGGGGGTTTAGTGGCTACACCTTC
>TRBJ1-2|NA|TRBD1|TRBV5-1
CASSLDRGDGYTF
TGCGCCAGCAGCTTGGACAGGGGAGATGGCTACACCTTC
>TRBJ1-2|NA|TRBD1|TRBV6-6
CASIQQGAHYGYTF
TGTGCCAGCATCCAACAGGGGGCCCACTATGGCTACACCTTC
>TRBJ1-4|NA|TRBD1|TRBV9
CASSDGQGLATNEKLFF
TGTGCCAGCAGCGATGGACAGGGTTTGGCCACTAATGAAAAACTGTTTTTT
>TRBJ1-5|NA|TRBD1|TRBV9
CASSVGRTGDQPQHF
TGTGCCAGCAGCGTAGGCAGGACAGGGGATCAGCCCCAGCATTTT
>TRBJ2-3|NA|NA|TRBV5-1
CASSFMAGVADTQYF
TGCGCCAGCAGCTTCATGGCAGGCGTGGCAGATACGCAGTATTTT
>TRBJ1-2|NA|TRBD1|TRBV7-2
CASSPGDRGAGGYTF
TGTGCCAGCAGCCCAGGGGACAGGGGAGCAGGTGGCTACACCTTC
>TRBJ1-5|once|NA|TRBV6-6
CASIRTAYSNQPQHF
TGTGCCAGCATACGGACAGCTTATAGCAATCAGCCCCAGCATTTT
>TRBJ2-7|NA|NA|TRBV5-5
CASSLTPGESYEQYF
TGTGCCAGCAGCTTGACTCCGGGAGAGTCCTACGAGCAGTACTTC